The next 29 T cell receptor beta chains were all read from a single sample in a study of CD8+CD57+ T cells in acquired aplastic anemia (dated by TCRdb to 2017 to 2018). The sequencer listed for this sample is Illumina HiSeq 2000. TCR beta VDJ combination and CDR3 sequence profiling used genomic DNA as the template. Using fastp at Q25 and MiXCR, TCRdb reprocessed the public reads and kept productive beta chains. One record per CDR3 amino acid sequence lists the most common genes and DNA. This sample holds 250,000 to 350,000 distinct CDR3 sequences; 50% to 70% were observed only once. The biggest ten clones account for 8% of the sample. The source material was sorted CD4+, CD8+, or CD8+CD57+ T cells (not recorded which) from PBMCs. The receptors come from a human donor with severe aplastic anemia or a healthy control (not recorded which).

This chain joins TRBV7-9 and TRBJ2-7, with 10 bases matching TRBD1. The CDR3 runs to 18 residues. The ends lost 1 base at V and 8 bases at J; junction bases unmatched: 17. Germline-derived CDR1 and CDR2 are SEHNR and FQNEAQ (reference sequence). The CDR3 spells CASSLGVGTGDTQPQQYF. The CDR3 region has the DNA TGTGCCAGCAGCTTAGGGGTAGGGACAGGGGATACTCAGCCCCAGCAGTACTTC.

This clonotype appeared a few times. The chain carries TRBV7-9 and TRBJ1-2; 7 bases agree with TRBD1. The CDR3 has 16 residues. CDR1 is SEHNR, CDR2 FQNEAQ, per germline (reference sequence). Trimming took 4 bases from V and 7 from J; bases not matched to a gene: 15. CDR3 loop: CASSSSRTGKGSGYTF. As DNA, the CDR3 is TGTGCCAGCAGCTCCTCCAGGACAGGAAAGGGATCTGGCTACACCTTC.

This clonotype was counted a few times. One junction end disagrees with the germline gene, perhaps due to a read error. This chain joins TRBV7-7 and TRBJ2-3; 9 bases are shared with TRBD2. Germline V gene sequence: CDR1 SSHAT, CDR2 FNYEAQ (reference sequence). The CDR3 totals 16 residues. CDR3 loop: CASSPGLARSTDTQYF. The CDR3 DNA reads TGTGCTAGCAGCCCGGGACTAGCACGGAGCACAGATACGCAGTATTTT.

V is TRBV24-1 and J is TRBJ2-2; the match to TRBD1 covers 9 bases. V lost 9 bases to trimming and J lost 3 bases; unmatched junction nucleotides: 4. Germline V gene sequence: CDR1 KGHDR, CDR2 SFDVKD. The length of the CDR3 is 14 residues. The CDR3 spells CATRTGVDTGELFF. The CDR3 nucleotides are TGTGCCACCCGGACAGGGGTTGACACCGGGGAGCTGTTTTTT.

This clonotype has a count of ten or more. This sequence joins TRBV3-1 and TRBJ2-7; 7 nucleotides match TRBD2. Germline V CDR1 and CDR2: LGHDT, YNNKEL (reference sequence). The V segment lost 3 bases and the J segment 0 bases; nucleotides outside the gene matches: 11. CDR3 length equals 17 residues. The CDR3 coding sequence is TGTGCCAGCAGCCACGTTACCAAGCGGGGCAACTCCTACGAGCAGTACTTC. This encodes CASSHVTKRGNSYEQYF.

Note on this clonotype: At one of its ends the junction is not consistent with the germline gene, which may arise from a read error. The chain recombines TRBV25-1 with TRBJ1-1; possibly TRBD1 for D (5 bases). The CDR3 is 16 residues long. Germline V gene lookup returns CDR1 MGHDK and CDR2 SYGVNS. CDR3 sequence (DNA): TGTGCCAGCAGTGAATTACGGGGGGACCTGAATACTGAAGCTTTCTTT. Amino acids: CASSELRGDLNTEAFF.

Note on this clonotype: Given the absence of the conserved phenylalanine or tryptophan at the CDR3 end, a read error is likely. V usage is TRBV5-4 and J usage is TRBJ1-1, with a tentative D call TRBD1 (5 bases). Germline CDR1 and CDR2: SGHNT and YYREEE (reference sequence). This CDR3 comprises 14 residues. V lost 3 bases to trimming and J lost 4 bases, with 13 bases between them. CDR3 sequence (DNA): TGTGCCAGCAGCTCTAAGGACGGGACCACTGAAGCTTTCTTG. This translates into CASSSKDGTTEAFL.

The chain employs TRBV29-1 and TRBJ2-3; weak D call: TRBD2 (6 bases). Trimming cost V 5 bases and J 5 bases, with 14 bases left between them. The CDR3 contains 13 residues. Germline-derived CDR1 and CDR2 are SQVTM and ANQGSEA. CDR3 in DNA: TGCAGCGTTTCCGGGACGGGGGTAGATACGCAGTATTTT. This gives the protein CSVSGTGVDTQYF.

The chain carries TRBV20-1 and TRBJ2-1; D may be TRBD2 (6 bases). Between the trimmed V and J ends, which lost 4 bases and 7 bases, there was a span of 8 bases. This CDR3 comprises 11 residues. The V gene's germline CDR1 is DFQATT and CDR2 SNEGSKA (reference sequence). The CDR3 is CSATGGNEQFF. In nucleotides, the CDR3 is TGCAGTGCTACCGGAGGGAATGAGCAGTTCTTC.

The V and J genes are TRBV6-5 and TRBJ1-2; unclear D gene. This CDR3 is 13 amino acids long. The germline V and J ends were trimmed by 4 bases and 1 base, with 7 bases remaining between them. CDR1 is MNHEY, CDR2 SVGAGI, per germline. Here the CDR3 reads CASSSTVNYGYTF. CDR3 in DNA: TGTGCCAGCAGTTCCACAGTTAACTATGGCTACACCTTC.

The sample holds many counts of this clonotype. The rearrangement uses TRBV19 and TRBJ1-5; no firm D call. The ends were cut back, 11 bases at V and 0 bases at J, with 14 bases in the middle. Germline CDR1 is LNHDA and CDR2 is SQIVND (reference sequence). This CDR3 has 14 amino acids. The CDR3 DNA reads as TGTGCCGGGTCGAGCTTTGATAGCAATCAGCCCCAGCATTTT. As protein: CAGSSFDSNQPQHF.

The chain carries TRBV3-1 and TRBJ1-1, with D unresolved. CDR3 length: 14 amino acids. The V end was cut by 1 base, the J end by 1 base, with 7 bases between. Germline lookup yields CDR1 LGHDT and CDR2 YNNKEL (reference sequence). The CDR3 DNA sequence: TGTGCCAGCAGCCAAGGGGGTGGGAACACTGAAGCTTTCTTT. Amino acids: CASSQGGGNTEAFF. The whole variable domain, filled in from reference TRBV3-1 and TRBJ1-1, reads DTAVSQTPKYLVTQMGNDKSIKCEQNLGHDTMYWYKQDSKKFLKIMFSYNNKELIINETVPNRFSPKSPDKAHLNLHINSLELGDSAVYFCASSQGGGNTEAFFGQGTRLTVV.

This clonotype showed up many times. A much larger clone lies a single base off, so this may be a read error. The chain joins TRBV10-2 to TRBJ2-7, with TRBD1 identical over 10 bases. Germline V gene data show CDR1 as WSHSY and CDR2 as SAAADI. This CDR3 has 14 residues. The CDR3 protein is CASRGQGISYERYF. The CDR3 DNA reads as TGCGCCAGCAGGGGACAGGGGATATCTTACGAGCGGTACTTC.

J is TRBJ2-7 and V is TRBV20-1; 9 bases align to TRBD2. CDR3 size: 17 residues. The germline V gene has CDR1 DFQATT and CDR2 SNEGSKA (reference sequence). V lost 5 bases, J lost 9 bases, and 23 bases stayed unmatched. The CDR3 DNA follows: TGCAGTGCTCCCCTTCGGCGACTAGCGGCAACTATCTCCGGGCAGTACTTC. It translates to CSAPLRRLAATISGQYF.

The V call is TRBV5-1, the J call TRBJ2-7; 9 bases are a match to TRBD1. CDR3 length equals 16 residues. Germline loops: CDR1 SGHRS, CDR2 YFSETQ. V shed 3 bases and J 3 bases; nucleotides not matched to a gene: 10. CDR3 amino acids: CASSWNPGQGFYEQYF. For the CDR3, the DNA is TGCGCCAGCAGCTGGAACCCGGGACAGGGTTTCTACGAGCAGTACTTC.

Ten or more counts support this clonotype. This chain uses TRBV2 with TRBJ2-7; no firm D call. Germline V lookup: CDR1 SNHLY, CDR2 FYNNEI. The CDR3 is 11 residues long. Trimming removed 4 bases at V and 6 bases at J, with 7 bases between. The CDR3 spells CASSGGGEQYF. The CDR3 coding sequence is TGTGCCAGCAGTGGAGGCGGCGAGCAGTACTTC.

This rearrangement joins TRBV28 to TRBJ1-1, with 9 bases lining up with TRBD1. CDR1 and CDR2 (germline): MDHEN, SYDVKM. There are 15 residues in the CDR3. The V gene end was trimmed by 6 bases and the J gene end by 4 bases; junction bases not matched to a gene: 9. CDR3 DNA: TGTGCCAGCAGGGGGACAGGGTGGGATATCACTGAAGCTTTCTTT. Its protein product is CASRGTGWDITEAFF.

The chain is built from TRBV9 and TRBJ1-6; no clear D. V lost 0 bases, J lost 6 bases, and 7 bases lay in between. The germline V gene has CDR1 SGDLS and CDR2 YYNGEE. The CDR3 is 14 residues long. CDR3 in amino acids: CASSVGRTNSPLHF. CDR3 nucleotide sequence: TGTGCCAGCAGCGTAGGTCGGACTAATTCACCCCTCCACTTT.

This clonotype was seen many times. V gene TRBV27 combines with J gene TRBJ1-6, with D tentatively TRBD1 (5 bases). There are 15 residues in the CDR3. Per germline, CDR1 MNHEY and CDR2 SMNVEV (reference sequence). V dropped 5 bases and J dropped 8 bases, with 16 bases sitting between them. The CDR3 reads CASSLQVMRDSPLHF. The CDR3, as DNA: TGTGCCAGCAGTCTACAGGTAATGCGCGATTCACCCCTCCACTTT.

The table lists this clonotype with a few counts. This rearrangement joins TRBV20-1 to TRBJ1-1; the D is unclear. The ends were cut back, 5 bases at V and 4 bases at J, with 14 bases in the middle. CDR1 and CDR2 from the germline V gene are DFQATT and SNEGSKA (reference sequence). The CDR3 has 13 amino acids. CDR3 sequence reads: CSARAALGTEAFF. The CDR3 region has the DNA TGCAGTGCTCGAGCGGCGTTGGGCACTGAAGCTTTCTTT.

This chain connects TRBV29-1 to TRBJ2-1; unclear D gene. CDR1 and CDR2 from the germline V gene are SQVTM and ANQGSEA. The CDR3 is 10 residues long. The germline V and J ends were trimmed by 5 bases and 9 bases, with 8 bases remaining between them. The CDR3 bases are TGCAGCGTTCTCGTACTTGAGCAGTTCTTC. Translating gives CSVLVLEQFF.

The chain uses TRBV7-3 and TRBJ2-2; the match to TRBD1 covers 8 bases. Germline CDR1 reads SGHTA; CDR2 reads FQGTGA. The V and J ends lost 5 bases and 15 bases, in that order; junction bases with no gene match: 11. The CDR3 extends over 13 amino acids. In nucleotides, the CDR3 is TGTGCCAGCAGCCCGGGGTCAGGGGGCCACATGTTTTTT. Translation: CASSPGSGGHMFF.

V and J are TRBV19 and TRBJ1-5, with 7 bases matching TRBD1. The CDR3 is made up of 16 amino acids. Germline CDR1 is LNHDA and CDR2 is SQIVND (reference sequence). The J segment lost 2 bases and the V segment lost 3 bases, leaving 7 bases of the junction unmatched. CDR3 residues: CASSMVRDSRNQPQHF. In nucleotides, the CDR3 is TGTGCCAGTAGTATGGTCCGGGACAGCCGCAATCAGCCCCAGCATTTT.

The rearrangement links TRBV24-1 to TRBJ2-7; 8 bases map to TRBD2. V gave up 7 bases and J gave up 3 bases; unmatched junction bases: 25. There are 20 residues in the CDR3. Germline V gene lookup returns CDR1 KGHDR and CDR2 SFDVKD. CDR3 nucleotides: TGTGCCACCAGGCCCCCCTGCGAGGCAGGACTAGCCCCGGGTGGCTACGAGCAGTACTTC. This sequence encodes CATRPPCEAGLAPGGYEQYF.

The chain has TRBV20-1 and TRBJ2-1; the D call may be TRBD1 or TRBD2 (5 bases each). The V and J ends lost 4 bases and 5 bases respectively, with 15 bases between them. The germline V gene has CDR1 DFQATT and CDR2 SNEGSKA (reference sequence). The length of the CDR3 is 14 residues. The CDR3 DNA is TGCAGTGCTAAAACCGGGGCTACGAACAATGAGCAGTTCTTC. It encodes CSAKTGATNNEQFF.

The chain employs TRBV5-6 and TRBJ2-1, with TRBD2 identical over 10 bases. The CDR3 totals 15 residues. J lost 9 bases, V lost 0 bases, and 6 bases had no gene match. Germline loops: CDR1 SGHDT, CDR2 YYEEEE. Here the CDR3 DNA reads TGTGCCAGCAGCTTGGGTTTTATAGCGGGAGGTGAGCAGTTCTTC. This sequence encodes CASSLGFIAGGEQFF.

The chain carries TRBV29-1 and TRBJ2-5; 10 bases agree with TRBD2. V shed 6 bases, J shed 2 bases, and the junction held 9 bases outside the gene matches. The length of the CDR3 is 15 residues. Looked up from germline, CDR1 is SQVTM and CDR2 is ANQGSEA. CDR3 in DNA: TGCAGCGTGATCCTAGCGGGGGTTTCACAAGAGACCCAGTACTTC. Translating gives CSVILAGVSQETQYF.

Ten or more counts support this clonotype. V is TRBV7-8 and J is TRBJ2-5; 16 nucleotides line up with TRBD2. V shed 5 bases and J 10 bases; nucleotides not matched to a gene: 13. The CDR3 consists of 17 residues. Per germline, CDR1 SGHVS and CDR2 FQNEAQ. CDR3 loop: CASSGPGTSGGGPNQYF. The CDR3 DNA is TGTGCCAGCAGCGGTCCCGGGACTAGCGGGGGGGGACCCAACCAGTACTTC.

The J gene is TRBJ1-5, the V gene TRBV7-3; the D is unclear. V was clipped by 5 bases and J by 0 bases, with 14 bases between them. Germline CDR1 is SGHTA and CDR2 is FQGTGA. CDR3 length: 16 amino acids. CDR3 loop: CASSLAYGVSNQPQHF. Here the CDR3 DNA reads TGTGCCAGCAGCCTAGCTTACGGGGTTAGCAATCAGCCCCAGCATTTT.